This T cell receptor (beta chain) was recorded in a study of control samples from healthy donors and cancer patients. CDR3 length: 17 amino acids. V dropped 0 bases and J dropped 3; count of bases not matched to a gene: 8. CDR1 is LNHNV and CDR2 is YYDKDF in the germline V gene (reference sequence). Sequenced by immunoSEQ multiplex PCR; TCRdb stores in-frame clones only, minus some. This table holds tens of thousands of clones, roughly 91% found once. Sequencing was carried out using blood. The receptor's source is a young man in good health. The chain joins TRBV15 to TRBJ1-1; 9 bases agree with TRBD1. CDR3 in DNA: TGTGCCACCAGCAGAGATGACCGGGACAGGGCAGACACTGAAGCTTTCTTT. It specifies CATSRDDRDRADTEAFF. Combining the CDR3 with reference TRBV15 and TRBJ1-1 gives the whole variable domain DAMVIQNPRYQVTQFGKPVTLSCSQTLNHNVMYWYQQKSSQAPKLLFHYYDKDFNNEADTPDNFQSRRPNTSFCFLDIRSPGLGDTAMYLCATSRDDRDRADTEAFFGQGTRLTVV.